The 9 T cell receptor beta chains presented below share a single source sample, sequenced in a study of T cell changes during pregnancy in multiple sclerosis. Sequencing was performed with immunoSEQ multiplex PCR; in TCRdb, only in-frame clones are kept and a portion is missing. The table has fewer than 70,000 clones, approximately 87% seen once. Input material: peripheral blood from another person, used as feeder cells. The receptors were gathered from a human donor whose cells served as feeder cells for cultures in a pregnancy study.

This chain uses TRBV7-9 with TRBJ2-7, with 10 bases fitting TRBD2. J gave up 0 bases and V 4 bases, and 12 bases lay outside the gene matches. The length of the CDR3 is 18 residues. Germline values: CDR1 SEHNR, CDR2 FQNEAQ (reference sequence). The CDR3 spells CASSSSKRTSGYSYEQYF. The CDR3 nucleotides read TGTGCCAGCAGCTCCAGCAAAAGGACTAGCGGATACTCCTACGAGCAGTACTTC.

The chain has TRBV29-1 and TRBJ2-3; 7 positions agree with TRBD1. CDR1 SQVTM and CDR2 ANQGSEA come from the germline V gene. The V and J ends lost 5 bases and 1 base, in that order; junction bases with no gene match: 3. The CDR3 extends over 13 amino acids. In DNA, the CDR3 is TGCAGCGTTACCGGACAGGGCACAGATACGCAGTATTTT. Translated, it gives CSVTGQGTDTQYF.

This chain uses TRBV7-3 with TRBJ1-4; TRBD1 is a possible D gene (6 bases). Trimming pared 10 bases from V and 4 bases from J, leaving 10 bases between. Germline CDR1 and CDR2: SGHTA and FQGTGA. This CDR3 is built from 12 residues. The CDR3 loop is CATEQGNEKLFF. The DNA for the CDR3 is TGTGCCACCGAACAGGGTAATGAAAAACTGTTTTTT.

The gene calls are TRBV28 and TRBJ1-4; no firm D call. Deletions cut 10 bases from V and 8 bases from J, with 14 bases between. In germline, CDR1 is MDHEN, CDR2 SYDVKM. The CDR3 has 12 residues. The CDR3 nucleotides read TGTGCCACCACTGGCTCCGCGGAAAAACTGTTTTTT. It is translated as CATTGSAEKLFF.

The rearrangement uses TRBV19 and TRBJ1-5; 8 positions agree with TRBD1. V was pared by 8 bases and J by 6 bases, with 15 bases of the junction left unmatched. This CDR3 has 16 residues. Germline CDR1 LNHDA, CDR2 SQIVND (reference sequence). CDR3 bases: TGTGCCAGTCGACGAAAGGAACAGGGGGGAGGTCAGCCCCAGCATTTT. Translating it yields CASRRKEQGGGQPQHF.

A single count supports this clone. The chain carries TRBV19 and TRBJ2-5, with 9 positions matching TRBD1. Germline CDR1 reads LNHDA; CDR2 reads SQIVND (reference sequence). J lost 2 bases, V lost 4 bases, and 8 bases had no gene match. This CDR3 has 16 amino acids. CDR3 sequence: CASSKNYGQGQETQYF. In DNA form, the CDR3 reads TGTGCCAGTAGTAAAAACTACGGACAGGGGCAAGAGACCCAGTACTTC.

This sequence joins TRBV7-9 and TRBJ1-1; 8 bases are shared with TRBD1. The V gene's germline CDR1 is SEHNR and CDR2 FQNEAQ (reference sequence). V gave up 3 bases and J gave up 4 bases; unmatched junction bases: 1. This CDR3 comprises 13 residues. This CDR3 is CASSFQGATEAFF. The CDR3, as DNA: TGTGCCAGCAGCTTTCAGGGGGCCACTGAAGCTTTCTTT.

The chain combines TRBV2 with TRBJ2-1, with unresolved D. The CDR3 length is 14 residues. V dropped 4 bases and J dropped 9 bases, with 16 bases sitting between them. The germline V gene encodes CDR1 SNHLY and CDR2 FYNNEI. CDR3 region: CASSVPSLVGEQFF. In DNA, the CDR3 is TGTGCCAGCAGTGTCCCCTCCCTGGTTGGTGAGCAGTTCTTC. Combining the CDR3 with reference TRBV2 and TRBJ2-1 gives the whole variable domain EPEVTQTPSHQVTQMGQEVILRCVPISNHLYFYWYRQILGQKVEFLVSFYNNEISEKSEIFDDQFSVERPDGSNFTLKIRSTKLEDSAMYFCASSVPSLVGEQFFGPGTRLTVL.

J is TRBJ2-3 and V is TRBV30; the D gene is possibly TRBD2 (6 bases). The CDR3 has 13 residues. The V gene lost 0 bases and the J gene lost 6 bases, with 10 bases spanning the gap. Germline CDR1 is GTSNPN and CDR2 is SVGIG (reference sequence). In DNA form, the CDR3 reads TGTGCCTGGAGTGTAGGGGAGGCTGATACGCAGTATTTT. Its translation: CAWSVGEADTQYF.